These 30 T cell receptor beta chains were all obtained from the same sample, sequenced in a study of blood T cell repertoires in COVID-19. Some clones are missing from TCRdb's copy, which holds only in-frame ones; the method was immunoSEQ multiplex PCR. The table shows tens of thousands of clones, with roughly 83% occurring only once. Sequencing was performed on peripheral blood. The source of these receptors is a human donor with acute or convalescent COVID-19. The donor label of this sample is uncertain.

This chain joins TRBV2 and TRBJ1-6, with D perhaps TRBD1 (6 bases). Trimming stripped 7 bases from V and 10 bases from J, with 11 bases between. Germline V lookup: CDR1 SNHLY, CDR2 FYNNEI. The CDR3 is made up of 12 amino acids. The CDR3 DNA is TGTGCCAGCACAGGGGAGGGATCACCCCTCCACTTT. This translates into CASTGEGSPLHF.

This chain connects TRBV7-2 to TRBJ2-3; no clear D. The CDR3 loop spans 14 amino acids. CDR1 is SGHTA and CDR2 is FQGNSA in the germline V gene. Trimming stripped 1 base from V and 2 bases from J, with 7 bases between. DNA of the CDR3: TGTGCCAGCAGCTTAGGGCTTTTCACAGATACGCAGTATTTT. It is translated as CASSLGLFTDTQYF. Using reference TRBV7-2 and TRBJ2-3 for the parts outside the CDR3, the full variable domain is GAGVSQSPSNKVTEKGKDVELRCDPISGHTALYWYRQSLGQGLEFLIYFQGNSAPDKSGLPSDRFSAERTGGSVSTLTIQRTQQEDSAVYLCASSLGLFTDTQYFGPGTRLTVL.

The chain recombines TRBV2 with TRBJ1-2, with TRBD1 matching over 7 bases. The CDR3 loop spans 13 amino acids. CDR1 and CDR2 (germline): SNHLY, FYNNEI. The trim removed 2 bases at V and 3 bases at J, leaving 0 bases unmatched. The CDR3 loop is CASSEQGDYGYTF. The CDR3 DNA is TGTGCCAGCAGTGAACAGGGGGACTATGGCTACACCTTC.

This chain links TRBV15 with TRBJ2-7, with D possibly being TRBD2 (5 bases). Germline lookup yields CDR1 LNHNV and CDR2 YYDKDF (reference sequence). The V and J ends lost 0 bases and 8 bases respectively, with 11 bases between them. The CDR3 consists of 13 residues. Written as DNA, the CDR3 is TGTGCCACCAGCAGAGACGGACTGTCGAAGCAGTACTTC. Translated, it gives CATSRDGLSKQYF.

This CDR3 is CASSLNSKNYGYTF. DNA of the CDR3: TGTGCCAGCAGCTTAAATAGCAAAAACTATGGCTACACCTTC. J is TRBJ1-2 and V is TRBV7-9; D is undetermined. CDR1 is SEHNR and CDR2 is FQNEAQ in the germline V gene (reference sequence). The CDR3 has 14 amino acids. Trimming left V 2 bases short and J 2 bases short, with 9 bases between.

The table lists this clone with a count of one. The chain has TRBV7-8 and TRBJ1-2; D remains unclear. Germline loops: CDR1 SGHVS, CDR2 FQNEAQ. Trimming took 0 bases from V and 2 from J, leaving 10 bases between them. This CDR3 spans 15 amino acids. The CDR3 reads CASSLALGGNYGYTF. In DNA form, the CDR3 reads TGTGCCAGCAGCTTAGCACTTGGCGGGAACTATGGCTACACCTTC. Together with reference TRBV7-8 and TRBJ1-2, the CDR3 gives the full variable domain: GAGVSQSPRYKVAKRGQDVALRCDPISGHVSLFWYQQALGQGPEFLTYFQNEAQLDKSGLPSDRFFAERPEGSVSTLKIQRTQQEDSAVYLCASSLALGGNYGYTFGSGTRLTVV.

V and J are TRBV29-1 and TRBJ2-3; weak D call: TRBD1 (6 bases). The germline CDR1 and CDR2 sequences are SQVTM and ANQGSEA. V gave up 6 bases and J gave up 5 bases, with 15 bases separating them. The CDR3 has 13 residues. CDR3 coding DNA: TGCAGCGTGCGTTTGGGGGCCGGAGATACGCAGTATTTT. Translating gives CSVRLGAGDTQYF.

The chain links TRBV28 to TRBJ2-3; 7 bases match TRBD2. The CDR3 runs to 15 residues. CDR1 and CDR2 (germline): MDHEN, SYDVKM. Unmatched junction bases numbered 7, after V lost 6 bases and J lost 1 base. The CDR3 is CASSRILAGTDTQYF. The CDR3 region has the DNA TGTGCCAGCAGCCGTATTCTAGCGGGCACAGATACGCAGTATTTT.

J is TRBJ2-7 and V is TRBV5-6; D is unresolved. The germline V gene has CDR1 SGHDT and CDR2 YYEEEE. V gave up 3 bases and J gave up 5 bases, with 15 bases separating them. The CDR3 has 14 residues. The CDR3 DNA is TGTGCCAGCAGCTACGGAATGGGCACCGACGAGCAGTACTTC. It encodes CASSYGMGTDEQYF. Full variable domain (rest looked up from reference TRBV5-6 and TRBJ2-7): DAGVTQSPTHLIKTRGQQVTLRCSPKSGHDTVSWYQQALGQGPQFIFQYYEEEERQRGNFPDRFSGHQFPNYSSELNVNALLLGDSALYLCASSYGMGTDEQYFGPGTRLTVT.

The chain joins TRBV6-6 to TRBJ1-5, with 7 positions matching TRBD1. CDR1 is MNHNY and CDR2 is SVGAGI in the germline V gene (reference sequence). The CDR3 is made up of 15 amino acids. The V gene end was trimmed by 6 bases and the J gene end by 6 bases; junction bases not matched to a gene: 11. The chain's CDR3 is CASRAETGSGQPQHF. The CDR3 nucleotides are TGTGCCAGCAGAGCAGAGACAGGGTCGGGTCAGCCCCAGCATTTT.

This clone was seen a single time. The genes are TRBV5-1 and TRBJ1-1, with a tentative D call TRBD1 (5 bases). Germline CDR1 and CDR2: SGHRS and YFSETQ. V lost 2 bases and J lost 2, with 10 bases in between. The CDR3 is made up of 14 amino acids. CDR3 sequence: CASSFTGENTEAFF. The DNA for the CDR3 is TGCGCCAGCAGCTTTACGGGGGAAAACACTGAAGCTTTCTTT.

The rearrangement links TRBV2 to TRBJ2-5, with D possibly being TRBD1 (6 bases). Trimming stripped 3 bases from V and 5 bases from J, with 19 bases between. This CDR3 comprises 16 residues. Per the germline V gene, CDR1 is SNHLY and CDR2 is FYNNEI. The CDR3 sequence: CASSDRGRRSGETQYF. In nucleotides, the CDR3 is TGTGCCAGCAGTGACAGGGGCCGACGATCGGGGGAGACCCAGTACTTC.

There are a few counts of this clone. The chain has TRBV3-1 (or the pseudogene TRBV3-2) and TRBJ2-2; TRBD1 matches 7 bases. Germline values: CDR1 LGHDT, CDR2 YNNKEL (reference sequence). The J segment lost 1 base and the V segment lost 3 bases, leaving 5 bases of the junction unmatched. This CDR3 is built from 16 residues. The CDR3 DNA follows: TGTGCCAGCAGCCACTCCGGACAGGAGAACACCGGGGAGCTGTTTTTT. Translating gives CASSHSGQENTGELFF.

This chain links TRBV10-3 with TRBJ1-3; perhaps TRBD1 as D (5 bases). From germline, CDR1 is ENHRY and CDR2 SYGVKD. The CDR3 length is 12 residues. The V and J ends lost 7 bases and 4 bases respectively, with 8 bases between them. The CDR3 protein is CAINQGGNTIYF. The CDR3, as DNA: TGTGCCATCAATCAGGGAGGAAACACCATATATTTT.

The genes are TRBV5-1 and TRBJ2-7; TRBD1 aligns across 7 bases. CDR3 size: 15 residues. Unmatched junction bases numbered 11, after V lost 5 bases and J lost 3 bases. The germline V gene has CDR1 SGHRS and CDR2 YFSETQ. The CDR3 reads CASSLGHRGVYEQYF. CDR3 nucleotides: TGCGCCAGCAGTCTGGGGCACAGGGGCGTCTACGAGCAGTACTTC.

This clone has a handful of counts. Written as DNA, the CDR3 is TGTGCCTGGAGTGTACCGGGGGGGCCTTTCAATGAGCAGTTCTTC. Its translation: CAWSVPGGPFNEQFF. J is TRBJ2-1 and V is TRBV30, with 8 bases that match TRBD2. This CDR3 comprises 15 residues. Germline lookup yields CDR1 GTSNPN and CDR2 SVGIG (reference sequence). With 0 bases clipped from V and 6 bases from J, the junction kept 7 bases outside the gene matches.

This chain connects TRBV5-1 to TRBJ1-5, with 8 bases lining up with TRBD1. V lost 3 bases to trimming and J lost 7 bases; unmatched junction nucleotides: 9. The CDR3 sequence is 15 residues long. Germline V gives CDR1 SGHRS, CDR2 YFSETQ. CDR3 DNA sequence: TGCGCCAGCAGCTGGGAGGGGGACAGGAGCCAGCCCCAGCATTTT. It yields the protein CASSWEGDRSQPQHF.

This clone showed up just once. J is TRBJ1-1 and V is TRBV12-3 or TRBV12-4; D is unresolved. The CDR3 runs to 11 residues. V was pared by 3 bases and J by 5 bases, with 4 bases between. The CDR3 coding sequence is TGTGCCAGCAGTTTTTTAACTGAAGCTTTCTTT. Protein sequence: CASSFLTEAFF.

V is TRBV3-1 (or the pseudogene TRBV3-2) and J is TRBJ2-2; D is unresolved. With 6 bases removed from V and 5 bases from J, the gap between germline ends came to 4 bases. Germline CDR1 and CDR2: LGHDT and YNNKEL (reference sequence). The CDR3 totals 11 residues. CDR3 in amino acids: CASRTTGELFF. The CDR3 coding sequence is TGTGCCAGCAGAACTACCGGGGAGCTGTTTTTT.

This chain uses TRBV5-1 with TRBJ1-4; D may be TRBD1 (6 bases). Germline CDR1 and CDR2: SGHRS and YFSETQ. Trimming took 4 bases from V and 6 from J, leaving 16 bases between them. The CDR3 is 15 amino acids. The CDR3 coding sequence is TGCGCCAGCAGCCTCACAGGGTCGGTCGATGAAAAACTGTTTTTT. Protein: CASSLTGSVDEKLFF.

The chain links TRBV2 to TRBJ2-1; no reliable D call. The germline V and J ends were trimmed by 5 bases and 5 bases, with 7 bases remaining between them. This CDR3 has 12 residues. CDR1 SNHLY and CDR2 FYNNEI come from the germline V gene. The CDR3 region is CASSSLDNEQFF. For the CDR3, the DNA is TGTGCCAGCAGTTCCCTAGACAATGAGCAGTTCTTC.

V gene TRBV7-2 combines with J gene TRBJ2-1; 7 positions agree with TRBD2. The CDR3 consists of 16 residues. Germline V gene data show CDR1 as SGHTA and CDR2 as FQGNSA. The V and J ends lost 2 bases and 4 bases, in that order; junction bases with no gene match: 8. The CDR3 DNA reads as TGTGCCAGCAGCTTACTCGGTACTAGCGCATACAATGAGCAGTTCTTC. Protein product: CASSLLGTSAYNEQFF. Looking up the rest from reference TRBV7-2 and TRBJ2-1 gives the full variable domain: GAGVSQSPSNKVTEKGKDVELRCDPISGHTALYWYRQSLGQGLEFLIYFQGNSAPDKSGLPSDRFSAERTGGSVSTLTIQRTQQEDSAVYLCASSLLGTSAYNEQFFGPGTRLTVL.

The CDR3 loop reads CASSLRGGANTDTQYF. The CDR3 DNA reads TGTGCCAGCAGCTTACGAGGGGGGGCTAACACAGATACGCAGTATTTT. The chain couples TRBV7-2 to TRBJ2-3; TRBD2 is a possible D gene (7 bases). V was clipped by 2 bases and J by 2 bases, with 14 bases between them. This CDR3 contains 16 residues. Per the germline V gene, CDR1 is SGHTA and CDR2 is FQGNSA.

This chain links TRBV7-8 with TRBJ1-4; 7 bases match TRBD1. CDR1 is SGHVS, CDR2 FQNEAQ, per germline. The CDR3 sequence is 16 residues long. Trimming took 8 bases from V and 4 from J; bases not matched to a gene: 13. CDR3 amino acids: CASSPEGAVFNEKLFF. The CDR3 bases are TGTGCCAGCTCTCCCGAGGGGGCGGTATTTAATGAAAAACTGTTTTTT. Full variable domain (missing parts from reference TRBV7-8 and TRBJ1-4): GAGVSQSPRYKVAKRGQDVALRCDPISGHVSLFWYQQALGQGPEFLTYFQNEAQLDKSGLPSDRFFAERPEGSVSTLKIQRTQQEDSAVYLCASSPEGAVFNEKLFFGSGTQLSVL.

Here the CDR3 DNA reads TGTGCCAGCAGAGTAGACAGGGACACTGAAGCTTTCTTT. Encoded protein: CASRVDRDTEAFF. The rearrangement uses TRBV6-4 and TRBJ1-1; 7 bases align to TRBD1. Trimming cost V 6 bases and J 3 bases; bases outside gene matches: 4. This CDR3 comprises 13 residues. Germline assignment: CDR1 MRHNA and CDR2 SNTAGT.

This chain joins TRBV12-5 and TRBJ2-1, with 9 positions matching TRBD2. Germline lookup yields CDR1 LGHNT and CDR2 FRNRAP. The CDR3 length is 19 residues. J gave up 8 bases and V 2 bases, and 19 bases lay outside the gene matches. CDR3 region: CASGLLTSSGGRAVDEQFF. The CDR3 DNA is TGTGCTAGTGGTTTGTTGACCTCGTCCGGCGGGAGGGCCGTCGATGAGCAGTTCTTC.

The J gene is TRBJ2-7, the V gene TRBV6-1, with a tentative D call TRBD1 (8 bases). Trimming stripped 3 bases from V and 3 bases from J, with 15 bases between. Germline V gene lookup returns CDR1 MNHNS and CDR2 SASEGT. CDR3 length: 15 amino acids. The DNA for the CDR3 is TGTGCCAGCAGTGACATACAGGGGGGGAGCTACGAGCAGTACTTC. As protein: CASSDIQGGSYEQYF.

V is TRBV7-8 and J is TRBJ2-1, with TRBD1 identical over 7 bases. The germline gives CDR1 SGHVS, CDR2 FQNEAQ. V was pared by 2 bases and J by 0 bases, with 1 base of the junction left unmatched. This CDR3 is 15 amino acids long. The CDR3 is CASSLSGGSYNEQFF. CDR3 nucleotides: TGTGCCAGCAGCTTATCAGGGGGCTCCTACAATGAGCAGTTCTTC.

This chain links TRBV5-6 with TRBJ2-1; tentatively, D is TRBD2 (5 bases). Germline values: CDR1 SGHDT, CDR2 YYEEEE. The CDR3 is made up of 18 amino acids. The germline V and J ends were trimmed by 0 bases and 0 bases, with 16 bases remaining between them. The CDR3 region is CASSLAAGLLSSYNEQFF. The CDR3 coding sequence is TGTGCCAGCAGCTTGGCCGCTGGACTGCTGAGCTCCTACAATGAGCAGTTCTTC.

The chain has TRBV24-1 and TRBJ2-1, with D possibly TRBD2 on 6 matching bases. Trimming removed 4 bases at V and 3 bases at J, with 12 bases between. The CDR3 has 15 residues. Germline V gene lookup returns CDR1 KGHDR and CDR2 SFDVKD. CDR3 residues: CATSDSKRVYNEQFF. In nucleotides, the CDR3 is TGTGCCACCAGTGACAGTAAGCGGGTCTACAATGAGCAGTTCTTC.